The sequence of this TCR beta chain was determined in a study of regulatory T cells in long-lasting Graves disease. Documented time point: persistent/refractory GD, antithyroid drugs over 5 years with positive TRAb. The TCR library used RNA extracted from PBMCs. There are a few counts of this clonotype. Its antigen is still unknown. HTBI primers from iRepertoire and Arm-PCR of CDR3 regions yielded the TCR beta libraries. TCRdb re-called the multiplex PCR reads with MiXCR, one entry per CDR3 protein. The table records roughly 400,000 distinct CDR3 sequences, around 21% of them present only once. V gave up 3 bases and J gave up 6 bases, with 18 bases separating them. The germline V gene has CDR1 KGHSH and CDR2 LQKENI. This CDR3 region has 15 residues. Findings and caveats of the study: Persistent Graves' patients had lower TCR diversity than newly diagnosed ones. Sharing of public clonotypes was greater in persistent patients (roughly 2,600) than in new patients (roughly 970). Preferential use of TRBV28, TRBJ1-2 and TRBJ2-5 was seen in persistent disease.

V gene TRBV18 combines with J gene TRBJ2-7, with D uncertain. Sample: peripheral blood mononuclear cells (PBMCs), taken when the disease was refractory, from a patient treated with antithyroid drugs. This TCR derives from a female donor with Graves disease. The CDR3 loop is CASSPPLEADGEQYF. In DNA, the CDR3 is TGTGCCAGCTCACCCCCGCTTGAGGCGGACGGCGAGCAGTACTTC.